This TCR beta chain was documented in a study of shared clonotypes between healthy human individuals. CD45RO-negative cells were positively selected for CCR7, leaving out terminally differentiated effector memory CD45RA+ cells. Sequenced by immunoSEQ multiplex PCR; TCRdb stores in-frame clones only, minus some. The top ten hold around 0.3% of the sample, which has hundreds of thousands of clones, roughly 98% seen once. The ends were cut back, 4 bases at V and 0 bases at J, with 15 bases in the middle. Germline V gene sequence: CDR1 SGHAT, CDR2 FQNNGV. The CDR3 has 16 residues. This sequence was found in a man aged 25 to 40 in good health. Sequenced: naive CD8+ T cells sorted from blood. The chain employs TRBV11-2 and TRBJ1-1, with D unclear. The CDR3 reads CASSSSGGPMNTEAFF. The CDR3 DNA reads as TGTGCCAGCAGCTCATCAGGCGGGCCCATGAACACTGAAGCTTTCTTT.